This is a list of T cell receptor beta chains from one sample in a study of blood T cell repertoires in COVID-19. The assay was immunoSEQ multiplex PCR, and TCRdb's table has in-frame clones only and misses some. The sample has 200,000 or so clones, 70% to 85% seen once. The sample was PBMCs or T cells enriched from blood (not recorded which). These receptors came from a man in his 60s who had recovered from COVID-19. Both conserved end residues are part of each CDR3. Each record gives: V gene, D gene, J gene, CDR3 DNA, CDR3 protein. D genes are given only for firm matches.

TRBV4-3	TRBD1	TRBJ1-2	TGCGCCAGCAGCCAGATACCGGGACAGGACAACTATGGCTACACCTTC	CASSQIPGQDNYGYTF
TRBV7-9	-	TRBJ2-5	TGTGCCAGCAGCGACGAGGGGGAAGAGACCCAGTACTTC	CASSDEGEETQYF
TRBV19	-	TRBJ1-1	TGTGCCAGTAGTACTACAGGGAACACTGAAGCTTTCTTT	CASSTTGNTEAFF
TRBV18	TRBD1	TRBJ1-1	TGTGCCAGCTCACGAAGGTTGGGACAGGGAAGGGACACTGAAGCTTTCTTT	CASSRRLGQGRDTEAFF
TRBV5-1	TRBD1	TRBJ2-5	TGCGCCAGCAGCTCTAGGACAGGGGGCAAGGAGACCCAGTACTTC	CASSSRTGGKETQYF
TRBV7-8	TRBD1	TRBJ1-2	TGTGCCAGCAGCTTAGAAGGACAGGCCAACCCGTATGGCTACACCTTC	CASSLEGQANPYGYTF
TRBV18	-	TRBJ2-6	TGTGCCAGCTACGCGGGGTCGGGGGCCAACGTCCTGACTTTC	CASYAGSGANVLTF
TRBV18	TRBD1	TRBJ1-4	TGTGCCAGCTCACCGTCCCGGGACAGGGGCCTTAATGAAAAACTGTTTTTT	CASSPSRDRGLNEKLFF
TRBV2	-	TRBJ2-1	TGTGCCAGCCGAAAACTCACCCTAGAGCAGTTCTTC	CASRKLTLEQFF
TRBV5-6	TRBD2	TRBJ2-7	TGTGCCAGCAGCCAAACTAGCGGGGGCCTCTACGAGCAGTACTTC	CASSQTSGGLYEQYF
TRBV5-6	TRBD1	TRBJ1-5	TGTGCCAGCAGCCGGACAGGGGGCGATCAGCCCCAGCATTTT	CASSRTGGDQPQHF
TRBV29-1	-	TRBJ1-1	TGCAGCGTTGAAAGACGGGGGAACACTGAAGCTTTCTTT	CSVERRGNTEAFF
TRBV27	-	TRBJ1-2	TGTGCCAGTCGGACTCGGGAAGACTATGGCTACACCTTC	CASRTREDYGYTF
TRBV19	-	TRBJ1-4	TGTGCCAGTAGTGGTCGGGTCGGTTCAGGGGACGAAAAACTGTTTTTT	CASSGRVGSGDEKLFF
TRBV12-3/TRBV12-4	-	TRBJ1-5	TGTGCCAGCAGATACAGCGGGCAGCCCCAGCATTTT	CASRYSGQPQHF
TRBV24-1	-	TRBJ1-5	TGTGCCACCAGTGGAGGGGAGGGCTTGGGCAATCAGCCCCAGCATTTT	CATSGGEGLGNQPQHF
TRBV18	TRBD1	TRBJ2-7	TGTGCCAGCTCACCCCCCTGGGGACAGGGATCCTACGAGCAGTACTTC	CASSPPWGQGSYEQYF
TRBV29-1	-	TRBJ2-1	TGCAGCGTTGAAGATCTGAATGAGCAGTTCTTC	CSVEDLNEQFF
TRBV3-1/TRBV3-2	TRBD2	TRBJ2-5	TGTGCCAGCAGTACTGAGCTGGGGGGGAGGACCCAGTACTTC	CASSTELGGRTQYF
TRBV3-1/TRBV3-2	-	TRBJ1-1	TGTGCCAGCAGCTCCACGGGTTGGACTGAAGCTTTCTTT	CASSSTGWTEAFF
TRBV7-9	-	TRBJ2-3	TGTGCCAGCAGCTTCCCACAGAGCACAGATACGCAGTATTTT	CASSFPQSTDTQYF
TRBV2	TRBD1	TRBJ1-1	TGTGCCAGCACCCGACAGGGGGACACTGAAGCTTTCTTT	CASTRQGDTEAFF
TRBV5-1	TRBD1	TRBJ2-7	TGCGCCAGCAGCTCTCAGGGACAGGGCCACGAGCAGTACTTC	CASSSQGQGHEQYF
TRBV6-6	-	TRBJ1-1	TGTGCCAGCAGTGACTACAGGGAATTGGGCACTGAAGCTTTCTTT	CASSDYRELGTEAFF